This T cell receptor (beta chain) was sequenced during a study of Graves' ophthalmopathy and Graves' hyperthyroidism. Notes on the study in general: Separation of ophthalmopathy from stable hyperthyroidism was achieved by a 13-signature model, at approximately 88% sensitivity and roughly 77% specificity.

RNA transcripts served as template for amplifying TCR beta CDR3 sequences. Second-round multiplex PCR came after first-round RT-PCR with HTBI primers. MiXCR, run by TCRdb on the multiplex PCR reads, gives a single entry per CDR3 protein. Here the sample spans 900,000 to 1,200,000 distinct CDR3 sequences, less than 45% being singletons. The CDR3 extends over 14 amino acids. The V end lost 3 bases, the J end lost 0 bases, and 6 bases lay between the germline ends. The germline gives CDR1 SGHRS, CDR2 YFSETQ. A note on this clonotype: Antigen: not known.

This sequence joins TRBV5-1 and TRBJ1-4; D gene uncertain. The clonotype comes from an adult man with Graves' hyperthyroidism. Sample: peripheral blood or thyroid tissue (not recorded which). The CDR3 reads CASSSFTTNEKLFF. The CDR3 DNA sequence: TGCGCCAGCAGCTCCTTTACAACTAATGAAAAACTGTTTTTT. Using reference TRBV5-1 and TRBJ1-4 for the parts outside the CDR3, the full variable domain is KAGVTQTPRYLIKTRGQQVTLSCSPISGHRSVSWYQQTPGQGLQFLFEYFSETQRNKGNFPGRFSGRQFSNSRSEMNVSTLELGDSALYLCASSSFTTNEKLFFGSGTQLSVL.